This TCR beta chain is drawn from a study of beta chain features in type 1 diabetes. Study observations and caveats: When Type 1 diabetes patients were examined, their TCRB CDR3s proved moderately but significantly shorter in all four CD4+ subsets. Although PCR might favor shorter templates, it would do so equally in patients and controls.

The sequenced template was cDNA made from the entire isolated RNA. About 3.7 million reads, on average, came from each naive, central memory and regulatory T cell sample. Assay used: immunoSEQ multiplex PCR; TCRdb lists only in-frame clones, some missing. The sample has about 250,000 clones, 14% seen once. This clone was observed a few times. As yet, its antigen is unknown. The V segment lost 4 bases and the J segment 4 bases; nucleotides outside the gene matches: 8. The CDR3 covers 15 residues. Per the germline V gene, CDR1 is MNHEY and CDR2 is SVGAGI. This receptor was identified in a woman aged 35 to 49 in good health. Sequenced: naive CD4+ T cells from blood. This rearrangement joins TRBV6-5 to TRBJ1-2; the match to TRBD1 covers 8 bases. The chain's CDR3 is CASSSSGQVIYGYTF. In nucleotides, the CDR3 is TGTGCCAGCAGTTCCTCGGGACAGGTGATCTATGGCTACACCTTC.